The clone carrying this T cell receptor beta chain turned up a few times. Its antigen is currently unknown. This CDR3 spans 13 amino acids. CDR1 and CDR2 from the germline V gene are GTSNPN and SVGIG (reference sequence). Trimming left V 6 bases short and J 1 base short, with 12 bases between. The sort gate was single viable CD3+CD4+CD8-CD45RO+ cells for memory CD4+ T cells. This sample stems from a study of memory CD4+ T cells and cytomegalovirus serostatus. Regarding the study as a whole: 67 of 164 known CMV-associated TCRbeta sequences appeared in CD4+ memory.

The repertoire was sequenced with immunoSEQ multiplex PCR; TCRdb's copy has only in-frame clones and lacks some. The table records about 75,000 clones, approximately 78% of them present only once. The sequenced sample was memory CD4+ T cells from blood. The clonotype was recovered from an adult in good health and CMV-seropositive. The rearrangement joins TRBV30 to TRBJ1-1, with D tentatively TRBD1 (6 bases). CDR3 sequence reads: CACQGRKNTEAFF. The DNA for the CDR3 is TGTGCCTGTCAGGGGAGGAAGAACACTGAAGCTTTCTTT.